The sequence of this TCR beta chain was determined in a study of T cell responses to AZD1222 COVID-19 vaccine. Whole-study findings and limits: At baseline, seropositivity was found in only a handful of AZD1222 recipients. Two AZD1222 administrations were followed by greater Spike-specific TCR breadth and depth. Within unmutated variant regions lay the reported targets of nearly half of spike-specific TCRs. Among the donors, most were white British and more were female, and clonal diversity was possibly underestimated.

The trim removed 4 bases at V and 2 bases at J, leaving 4 bases unmatched. This CDR3 comprises 15 residues. In germline, CDR1 is ENHRY, CDR2 SYGVKD. On this clone itself: What it binds is not known.

Profiled with immunoSEQ multiplex PCR; TCRdb holds only in-frame clones, not every one. Of 100,000 or so clones listed, about 90% are singletons. This sequence was found in an adult in good health. The source material was peripheral blood, sampled on day 0 of AZD1222 vaccination. The chain employs TRBV10-3 and TRBJ2-3; 9 positions agree with TRBD2. DNA for the CDR3: TGTGCCATCAGTGGGGGGACTAGCCTCACAGATACGCAGTATTTT. Amino acids: CAISGGTSLTDTQYF.